Listed below are T cell receptor beta chains from one sample, sequenced in a study of blood T cell repertoires in COVID-19. Assay used: immunoSEQ multiplex PCR; TCRdb lists only in-frame clones, some missing. The sample consists of roughly 90,000 clones, roughly nine tenths of them appearing once. Sequencing was performed on peripheral blood. These receptors originate from a woman older than 75 with active COVID-19. Each CDR3 is given without its conserved first and last residue. Fields, in order: V gene, J gene, CDR3 protein.

>TRBV12-3/TRBV12-4|TRBJ1-5
ALQGSGNQPQH
>TRBV7-2|TRBJ2-2
ASSLATTGLAGLFANTGELF
>TRBV6-5|TRBJ2-7
ASTERLGTNYEQY
>TRBV18|TRBJ2-3
ASSSTGSDTQY
>TRBV7-9|TRBJ2-1
ASSSGTSRNEQF
>TRBV6-5|TRBJ1-6
ASSYRGSSYNSPLH
>TRBV25-1|TRBJ2-7
ASPVPGEGPYEQY
>TRBV5-1|TRBJ2-5
ASSSSLAREWETQY
>TRBV13|TRBJ1-2
ASSVGTGAYGYT
>TRBV3-1/TRBV3-2|TRBJ2-1
ASSQATAASSYNEQF
>TRBV2|TRBJ2-7
ASSVLAGPYEQY
>TRBV4-3|TRBJ2-5
ASSVSAGGTQY
>TRBV3-1/TRBV3-2|TRBJ1-4
ASSSSATNEKLF
>TRBV24-1|TRBJ2-7
ATSDLRQTPAGEQY
>TRBV28|TRBJ2-7
ASSLASGFYEQY
>TRBV5-4|TRBJ2-5
ASSPRGGETQY
>TRBV6-5|TRBJ1-2
ASKTDREHGYT
>TRBV6-5|TRBJ1-2
ASSYSDRGLYGYT
>TRBV11-2|TRBJ1-6
ASSFLSPLH
>TRBV2|TRBJ2-3
ASSELAGVDTQY
>TRBV18|TRBJ1-1
ASSPSGITEAF
>TRBV28|TRBJ1-4
ASSPDRVGEKLF
>TRBV28|TRBJ2-1
ASTALNLGGREQF
>TRBV11-2|TRBJ2-7
ASSKRGTGREQY
>TRBV28|TRBJ1-1
ASTGQVGNTEAF
>TRBV7-2|TRBJ2-5
ASSVTSGGEGETQY
>TRBV7-8|TRBJ1-5
ASSLAPGLASNQPQH
>TRBV15|TRBJ2-7
ATSRDKAGVGEQY
>TRBV6-2/TRBV6-3|TRBJ1-5
ASSYSLLPQH
>TRBV5-4|TRBJ2-7
ASSPGGGTRSSYEQY
>TRBV6-2/TRBV6-3|TRBJ1-2
ASSYNRQQGAYGYT
>TRBV7-3|TRBJ2-2
ASSQTGVGELF
>TRBV7-2|TRBJ2-7
ASSPYSGKVGEQY
>TRBV7-8|TRBJ2-1
ASTIDRGRMGEQF
>TRBV19|TRBJ2-3
ASRDRGRTDTQY
>TRBV9|TRBJ1-1
ASNRGQRGTEAF
>TRBV3-1/TRBV3-2|TRBJ1-5
ASSQRGLATQPQH
>TRBV11-2|TRBJ2-5
ACLSGSRETQY
>TRBV5-1|TRBJ1-2
ASSQNAGQGAGGGYT
>TRBV19|TRBJ2-5
ASSQRERETQY
>TRBV27|TRBJ2-3
ASSPFSPAATDTQY
>TRBV30|TRBJ2-1
AWRAGGGNEQF
>TRBV28|TRBJ1-4
ASTPRVGQGDEKLF
>TRBV9|TRBJ1-6
ASSQGSVRRGSPLH
>TRBV6-4|TRBJ1-5
ASSPEGGQPQH
>TRBV18|TRBJ1-2
ASSPQNGYT
>TRBV7-2|TRBJ2-7
ASSYNGGLGVEQY
>TRBV2|TRBJ2-3
ASSAGRGPGDTQY
>TRBV3-1/TRBV3-2|TRBJ2-5
ASSQIGAQVGTQY
>TRBV3-1/TRBV3-2|TRBJ2-5
ASSPTLDFQETQY